This T cell receptor (beta chain) stems from a study of blood T cell repertoires in COVID-19. The V gene's germline CDR1 is SGHAT and CDR2 FQNNGV. The V and J ends lost 1 base and 7 bases respectively, with 14 bases between them. CDR3 length: 15 amino acids. Authors' methods: Counts of nucleated cells, estimated from reference gene primer amplification, were obtained. The data were produced by immunoSEQ multiplex PCR, yet TCRdb's version contains in-frame clones alone and is incomplete. Clone size and the V and J calls come from that table; the DNA yielded D and trimming. The sample consists of almost 250,000 clones, around 86% of them appearing once.

The sequenced sample consisted of peripheral blood. This TCR was recovered from a woman of 80 years or more with COVID-19, enrolled during active disease. The rearrangement uses TRBV11-2 and TRBJ2-1; tentative D call: TRBD2 (6 bases). The CDR3 reads CASSLGLAGRNEQFF. CDR3 sequence (DNA): TGTGCCAGCAGCTTAGGGCTGGCGGGGCGGAATGAGCAGTTCTTC.